The 17 T cell receptor beta chains below were found in one sample sequenced in a study of blood T cells in healthy people across ages (dated by TCRdb to the mid-2010s). The method behind the library was 5' RACE. Sequencing used an Illumina HiSeq 2500. A second PCR of roughly 7 to 11 cycles was performed with a sample-barcoded 5' primer and a J-beta primer mix. In-frame beta chains were kept once TCRdb had trimmed the public reads at Q25 with fastp and called clones with MiXCR. Records with the same CDR3 protein are collapsed into one entry carrying the most frequent genes and DNA. Counted in this sample were more than 650,000 distinct CDR3 sequences; about 55% of them appeared once. Together, the top ten hold approximately 40% of the sample. Sequencing was performed on blood. These receptors were obtained from an elderly man in good health.

The chain links TRBV12-3 or TRBV12-4 to TRBJ1-2; D is possibly TRBD1 (5 bases). The CDR3 loop spans 12 amino acids. V gave up 3 bases and J gave up 8 bases, with 10 bases separating them. The CDR3 reads CASSLAGIGYTF. CDR3 bases: TGTGCCAGCAGTTTGGCAGGGATCGGCTACACCTTC.

For this clonotype: A much larger clone sits a single nucleotide away, making a read error possible. The J gene is TRBJ2-7, the V gene TRBV11-2; D might be TRBD2 (5 bases). Germline lookup yields CDR1 SGHAT and CDR2 FQNNGV. This CDR3 is built from 14 residues. Here the CDR3 DNA reads TGTGCCAGCGGCTTAGCCGGGAATCGATACGAGCAGTACTTC. This encodes CASGLAGNRYEQYF.

The chain couples TRBV28 to TRBJ2-7; unclear D gene. The CDR3 has 11 residues. V was trimmed by 5 bases and J by 5 bases, leaving 7 bases between them. Germline CDR1 reads MDHEN; CDR2 reads SYDVKM. CDR3 amino acids: CASSTMNEQYF. In nucleotides, the CDR3 is TGTGCCAGCAGTACGATGAACGAGCAGTACTTC.

The rearrangement uses TRBV20-1 and TRBJ1-4; TRBD1 is a possible D gene (5 bases). Germline V gene sequence: CDR1 DFQATT, CDR2 SNEGSKA (reference sequence). The CDR3 contains 14 residues. Trimming removed 5 bases from V and 3 bases from J, with 13 bases in between. CDR3 DNA sequence: TGCAGTGCTGTTCCCGGGACCGCTAATGAAAAACTGTTTTTT. As protein: CSAVPGTANEKLFF.

Turning to this clonotype: Since a much larger clone is just one base distant, this may be a read error. The J gene is TRBJ1-5, the V gene TRBV27, with TRBD1 as a possible D gene (5 bases). The CDR3 length is 14 residues. CDR1 is MNHEY, CDR2 SMNVEV, per germline (reference sequence). In DNA, the CDR3 is TGTGCCAGCAGTGTATCGGGGGGGTATCAGCCCCAGCATTTT. Translating it yields CASSVSGGYQPQHF.

This sequence joins TRBV16 and TRBJ2-6; 7 bases agree with TRBD1. The CDR3 spans 17 residues. Germline CDR1 reads KGHSY; CDR2 reads FQNENV. The trim removed 4 bases at V and 0 bases at J, leaving 6 bases unmatched. CDR3 in DNA: TGTGCCAGCAGCCCGCCAGGGGGTTTCTCTGGGGCCAACGTCCTGACTTTC. It codes for CASSPPGGFSGANVLTF.

J is TRBJ2-1 and V is TRBV6-1; TRBD2 aligns across 11 bases. This CDR3 contains 19 residues. Germline CDR1 reads MNHNS; CDR2 reads SASEGT. Losses at the gene ends were 2 bases for V and 3 bases for J; bases not matched to a gene: 12. CDR3 bases: TGTGCCAGCAGTGAACGACTAGCGGGGAAATCTTCGATCTACAATGAGCAGTTCTTC. It translates to CASSERLAGKSSIYNEQFF.

The gene calls are TRBV5-6 and TRBJ2-1; TRBD2 matches 7 bases. Germline values: CDR1 SGHDT, CDR2 YYEEEE. V shed 2 bases, J shed 7 bases, and the junction held 6 bases outside the gene matches. The CDR3 extends over 14 amino acids. The CDR3 DNA is TGTGCCAGCAGCTTACGGCTAGCGGTAAATGAGCAGTTCTTC. It codes for CASSLRLAVNEQFF. The full variable domain, in which reference TRBV5-6 and TRBJ2-1 provide the parts outside the CDR3, is DAGVTQSPTHLIKTRGQQVTLRCSPKSGHDTVSWYQQALGQGPQFIFQYYEEEERQRGNFPDRFSGHQFPNYSSELNVNALLLGDSALYLCASSLRLAVNEQFFGPGTRLTVL.

The genes are TRBV11-2 and TRBJ2-7, with D maybe TRBD1 (8 bases). Deletions cut 3 bases from V and 2 bases from J, with 14 bases between. The CDR3 extends over 15 amino acids. The germline gives CDR1 SGHAT, CDR2 FQNNGV. The CDR3 DNA is TGTGCCAGCAGCTTTTACAGGGGGGGCCCCTACGAGCAGTACTTC. This encodes CASSFYRGGPYEQYF.

The chain recombines TRBV9 with TRBJ2-7; possibly TRBD2 for D (6 bases). Deletions cut 4 bases from V and 1 base from J, with 15 bases between. The CDR3 sequence is 15 residues long. The germline V gene has CDR1 SGDLS and CDR2 YYNGEE. The CDR3 bases are TGTGCCAGCAGCTTCCGGGACGGACTATCCTACGAGCAGTACTTC. The encoded protein is CASSFRDGLSYEQYF.

V usage is TRBV3-1 and J usage is TRBJ2-1; D is undetermined. The germline V and J ends were trimmed by 1 base and 12 bases, with 13 bases remaining between them. This CDR3 has 13 amino acids. CDR1 LGHDT and CDR2 YNNKEL come from the germline V gene (reference sequence). The CDR3 is CASSQGHLNGQFF. CDR3 bases: TGTGCCAGCAGCCAAGGTCACCTGAACGGGCAGTTCTTC.

The chain is built from TRBV7-2 and TRBJ1-4; D is possibly TRBD1 (5 bases). Germline CDR1 SGHTA, CDR2 FQGNSA. The CDR3 covers 14 residues. Between the trimmed V and J ends, which lost 5 bases and 8 bases, there was a span of 15 bases. The CDR3, as DNA: TGTGCCAGCAGCCTGACGGGGCCTAGAGAAAAACTGTTTTTT. Its translation: CASSLTGPREKLFF.

The rearrangement uses TRBV2 and TRBJ2-1; 9 nucleotides align to TRBD2. Trimming cost V 7 bases and J 5 bases; bases outside gene matches: 6. This CDR3 is 14 amino acids long. Germline V gene sequence: CDR1 SNHLY, CDR2 FYNNEI. In DNA form, the CDR3 reads TGTGCCAGCAAAGGAGTAGCGGGGGACAATGAGCAGTTCTTC. It is translated as CASKGVAGDNEQFF.

This chain uses TRBV6-1 with TRBJ2-1; either TRBD1 or TRBD2 may supply D (6 bases each). The J call is doubtful: the DNA matches TRBJ2-7 better. Germline lookup yields CDR1 MNHNS and CDR2 SASEGT. This CDR3 comprises 15 residues. The chain's CDR3 is CASSDGGTSYNEQYF. The CDR3 coding sequence is TGTGCCAGCAGTGATGGCGGGACATCCTACAATGAGCAGTACTTC.

The rearrangement joins TRBV6-1 to TRBJ2-1; D might be TRBD1 (6 bases). Germline lookup yields CDR1 MNHNS and CDR2 SASEGT. Between the trimmed V and J ends, which lost 5 bases and 2 bases, there was a span of 13 bases. This CDR3 is built from 15 residues. CDR3 sequence: CASSIQGLTYNEQFF. The CDR3 DNA reads TGTGCCAGCAGTATACAGGGTCTAACCTACAATGAGCAGTTCTTC.

The chain uses TRBV20-1 and TRBJ2-1; D remains ambiguous. Germline CDR1 is DFQATT and CDR2 is SNEGSKA (reference sequence). The ends were cut back, 2 bases at V and 4 bases at J, with 12 bases in the middle. This CDR3 is built from 14 residues. The CDR3 bases are TGCAGTGCTAGACGGGCCCTTTTGTACAATGAGCAGTTCTTC. Its translation: CSARRALLYNEQFF.

This clonotype showed up just a few times. The chain joins TRBV6-2 or TRBV6-3 to TRBJ2-7; either TRBD1 or TRBD2 may fit D (6 bases each). The CDR3 runs 15 residues. Trimming shortened V by 6 bases and J by 0 bases, and 15 bases separated the two germline ends. Germline CDR1 is MNHEY and CDR2 is SVGEGT. CDR3 loop: CASRPPGAFSYEQYF. DNA for the CDR3: TGTGCCAGCAGGCCCCCGGGGGCATTCTCCTACGAGCAGTACTTC.